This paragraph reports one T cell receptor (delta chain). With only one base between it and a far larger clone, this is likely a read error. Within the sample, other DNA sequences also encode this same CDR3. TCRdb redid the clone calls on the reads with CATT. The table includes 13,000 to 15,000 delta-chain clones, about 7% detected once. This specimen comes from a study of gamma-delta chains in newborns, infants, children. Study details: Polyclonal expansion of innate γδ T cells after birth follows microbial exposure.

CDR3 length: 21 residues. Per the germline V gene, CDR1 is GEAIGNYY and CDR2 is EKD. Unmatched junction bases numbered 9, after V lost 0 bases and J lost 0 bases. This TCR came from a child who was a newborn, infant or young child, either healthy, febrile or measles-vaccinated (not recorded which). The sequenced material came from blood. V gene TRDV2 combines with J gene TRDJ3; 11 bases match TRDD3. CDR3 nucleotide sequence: TGTGCCTGTGACACCGTACTGGGGGATAAGCGGAGCTCCTGGGACACCCGACAGATGTTTTTC. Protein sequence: CACDTVLGDKRSSWDTRQMFF.